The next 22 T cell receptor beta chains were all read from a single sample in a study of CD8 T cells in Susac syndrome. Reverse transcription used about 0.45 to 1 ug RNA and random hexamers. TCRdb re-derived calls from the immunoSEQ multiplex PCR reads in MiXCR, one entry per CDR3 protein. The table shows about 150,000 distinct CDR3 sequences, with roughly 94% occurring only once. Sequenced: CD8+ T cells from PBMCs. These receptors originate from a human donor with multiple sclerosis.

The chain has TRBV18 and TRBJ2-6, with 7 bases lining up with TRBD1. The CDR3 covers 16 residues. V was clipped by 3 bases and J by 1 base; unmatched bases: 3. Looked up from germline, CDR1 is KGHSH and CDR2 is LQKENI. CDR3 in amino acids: CASSPWTGSGANVLTF. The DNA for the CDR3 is TGTGCCAGCTCACCCTGGACAGGTTCTGGGGCCAACGTCCTGACTTTC. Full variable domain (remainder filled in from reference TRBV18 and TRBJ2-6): NAGVMQNPRHLVRRRGQEARLRCSPMKGHSHVYWYRQLPEEGLKFMVYLQKENIIDESGMPKERFSAEFPKEGPSILRIQQVVRGDSAAYFCASSPWTGSGANVLTFGAGSRLTVL.

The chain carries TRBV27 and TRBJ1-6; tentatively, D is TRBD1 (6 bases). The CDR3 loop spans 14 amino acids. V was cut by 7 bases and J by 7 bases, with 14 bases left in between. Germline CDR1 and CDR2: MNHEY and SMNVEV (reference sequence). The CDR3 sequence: CASTRTGSNSPLHF. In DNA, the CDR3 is TGTGCCAGCACTCGAACAGGGTCCAATTCACCCCTCCACTTT.

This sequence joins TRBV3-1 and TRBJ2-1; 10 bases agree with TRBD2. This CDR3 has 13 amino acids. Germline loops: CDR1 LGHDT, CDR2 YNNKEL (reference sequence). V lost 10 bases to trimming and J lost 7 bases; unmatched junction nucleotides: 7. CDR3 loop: CATSGGAGNEQFF. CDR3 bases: TGTGCCACAAGCGGGGGGGCCGGGAATGAGCAGTTCTTC.

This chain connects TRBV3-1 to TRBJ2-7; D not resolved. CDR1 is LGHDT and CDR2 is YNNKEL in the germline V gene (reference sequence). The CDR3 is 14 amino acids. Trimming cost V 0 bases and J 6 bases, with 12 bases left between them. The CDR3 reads CASSQDVGVGEQYF. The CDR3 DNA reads TGTGCCAGCAGCCAAGATGTCGGTGTCGGCGAGCAGTACTTC.

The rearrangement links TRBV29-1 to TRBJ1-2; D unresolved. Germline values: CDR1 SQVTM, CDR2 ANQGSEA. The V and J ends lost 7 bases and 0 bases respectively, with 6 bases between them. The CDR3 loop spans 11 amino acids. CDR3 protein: CSATANYGYTF. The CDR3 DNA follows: TGCAGCGCGACGGCTAACTATGGCTACACCTTC.

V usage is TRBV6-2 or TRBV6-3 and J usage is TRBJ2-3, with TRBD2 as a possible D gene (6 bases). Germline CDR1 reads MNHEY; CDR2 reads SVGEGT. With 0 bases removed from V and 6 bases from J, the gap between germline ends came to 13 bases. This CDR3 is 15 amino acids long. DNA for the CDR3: TGTGCCAGCAGTTACTCGCCACCGGGGAGGGATACGCAGTATTTT. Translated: CASSYSPPGRDTQYF.

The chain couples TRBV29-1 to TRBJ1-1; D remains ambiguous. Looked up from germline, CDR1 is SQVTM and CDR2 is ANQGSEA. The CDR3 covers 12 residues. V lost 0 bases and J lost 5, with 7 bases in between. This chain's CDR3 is CSVEESGTEAFF. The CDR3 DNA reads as TGCAGCGTTGAAGAGAGTGGTACTGAAGCTTTCTTT.

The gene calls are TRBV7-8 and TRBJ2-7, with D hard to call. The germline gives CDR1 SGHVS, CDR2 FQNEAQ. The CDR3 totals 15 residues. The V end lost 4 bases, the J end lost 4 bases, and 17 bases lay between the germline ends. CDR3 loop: CASSSPTRGRYEQYF. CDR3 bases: TGTGCCAGCAGCTCCCCGACTCGCGGAAGATACGAGCAGTACTTC.

The CDR3, as DNA: TGTGCCAGCACTCACGGGGGCTTCACAGATACGCAGTATTTT. Translation: CASTHGGFTDTQYF. V usage is TRBV6-5 and J usage is TRBJ2-3; TRBD1 or TRBD2 may be the D gene (6 bases each). Germline V gives CDR1 MNHEY, CDR2 SVGAGI. The CDR3 spans 14 residues. The ends were cut back, 7 bases at V and 2 bases at J, with 13 bases in the middle.

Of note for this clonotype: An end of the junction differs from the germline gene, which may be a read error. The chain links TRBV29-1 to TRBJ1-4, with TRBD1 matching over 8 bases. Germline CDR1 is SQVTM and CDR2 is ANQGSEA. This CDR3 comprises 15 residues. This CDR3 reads CSVEQTGEIGEKLLF. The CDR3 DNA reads TGCAGCGTTGAACAGACAGGGGAAATCGGGGAAAAACTGCTTTTT. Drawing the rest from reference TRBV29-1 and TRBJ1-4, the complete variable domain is SAVISQKPSRDICQRGTSLTIQCQVDSQVTMMFWYRQQPGQSLTLIATANQGSEATYESGFVIDKFPISRPNLTFSTLTVSNMSPEDSSIYLCSVEQTGEIGEKLLFGSGTQLSVL.

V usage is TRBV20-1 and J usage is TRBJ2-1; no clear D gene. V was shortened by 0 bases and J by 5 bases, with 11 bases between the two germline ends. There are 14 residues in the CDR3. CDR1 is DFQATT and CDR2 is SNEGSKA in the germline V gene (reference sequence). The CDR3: CSARDISSDNEQFF. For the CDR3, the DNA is TGCAGTGCTAGAGATATCAGTTCGGACAATGAGCAGTTCTTC.

CDR3 sequence reads: CASSIQGESSYNEQFF. In DNA, the CDR3 is TGTGCCAGCAGTATACAGGGGGAAAGCTCCTACAATGAGCAGTTCTTC. The V and J genes are TRBV27 and TRBJ2-1; TRBD1 aligns across 8 bases. Germline V gene sequence: CDR1 MNHEY, CDR2 SMNVEV (reference sequence). The trim removed 5 bases at V and 0 bases at J, leaving 6 bases unmatched. This CDR3 spans 16 amino acids.

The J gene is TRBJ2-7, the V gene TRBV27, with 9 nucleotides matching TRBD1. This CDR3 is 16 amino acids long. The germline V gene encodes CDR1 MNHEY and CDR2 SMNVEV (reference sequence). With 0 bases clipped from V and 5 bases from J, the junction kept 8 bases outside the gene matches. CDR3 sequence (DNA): TGTGCCAGCAGTTTATCTGCCGGGACAGGGAGCGACGAGCAGTACTTC. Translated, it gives CASSLSAGTGSDEQYF.

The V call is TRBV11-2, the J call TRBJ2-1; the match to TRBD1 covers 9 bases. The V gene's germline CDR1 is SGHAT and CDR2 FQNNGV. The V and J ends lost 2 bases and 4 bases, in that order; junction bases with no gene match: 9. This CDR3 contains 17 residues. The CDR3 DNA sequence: TGTGCCAGCAGCTTAAGAGCCGTGGGACAGGGATACAATGAGCAGTTCTTC. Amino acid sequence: CASSLRAVGQGYNEQFF.

The CDR3 bases are TGCAGTGCGGATCTTCTTTCCGGGACTAGCGGGGGGGCGACAGATACGCAGTATTTT. Protein: CSADLLSGTSGGATDTQYF. V usage is TRBV20-1 and J usage is TRBJ2-3; TRBD2 agrees at 16 bases. The germline CDR1 and CDR2 sequences are DFQATT and SNEGSKA (reference sequence). Trimming at V came to 6 bases and at J to 3 bases, leaving 15 bases not matched to a gene. The CDR3 is 19 amino acids.

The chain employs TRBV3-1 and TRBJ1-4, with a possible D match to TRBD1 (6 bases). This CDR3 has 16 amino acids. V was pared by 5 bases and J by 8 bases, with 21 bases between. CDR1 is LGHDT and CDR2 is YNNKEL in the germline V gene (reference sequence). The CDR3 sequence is CASSTKWTENGEKLFF. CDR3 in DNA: TGTGCCAGCAGCACGAAGTGGACAGAAAACGGGGAAAAACTGTTTTTT. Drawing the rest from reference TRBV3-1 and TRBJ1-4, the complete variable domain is DTAVSQTPKYLVTQMGNDKSIKCEQNLGHDTMYWYKQDSKKFLKIMFSYNNKELIINETVPNRFSPKSPDKAHLNLHINSLELGDSAVYFCASSTKWTENGEKLFFGSGTQLSVL.

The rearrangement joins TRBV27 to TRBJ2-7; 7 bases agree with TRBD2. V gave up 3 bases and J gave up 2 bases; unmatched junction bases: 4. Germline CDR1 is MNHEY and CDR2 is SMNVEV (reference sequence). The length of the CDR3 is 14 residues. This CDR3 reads CASSLGGSPYEQYF. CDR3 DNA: TGTGCCAGCAGTTTGGGAGGGTCGCCCTACGAGCAGTACTTC.

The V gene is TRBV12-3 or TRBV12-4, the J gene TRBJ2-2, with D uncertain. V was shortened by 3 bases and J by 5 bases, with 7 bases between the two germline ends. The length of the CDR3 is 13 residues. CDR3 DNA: TGTGCCAGCAGTTTTAAATTGACCGGGGAGCTGTTTTTT. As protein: CASSFKLTGELFF.

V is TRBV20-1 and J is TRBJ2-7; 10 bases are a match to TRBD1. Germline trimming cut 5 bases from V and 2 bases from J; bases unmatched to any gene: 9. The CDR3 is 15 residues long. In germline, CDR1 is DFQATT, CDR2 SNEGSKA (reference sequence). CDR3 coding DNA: TGCAGTGCTTCCTCTCGGGACAGGGGACCCTACGAGCAGTACTTC. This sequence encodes CSASSRDRGPYEQYF.

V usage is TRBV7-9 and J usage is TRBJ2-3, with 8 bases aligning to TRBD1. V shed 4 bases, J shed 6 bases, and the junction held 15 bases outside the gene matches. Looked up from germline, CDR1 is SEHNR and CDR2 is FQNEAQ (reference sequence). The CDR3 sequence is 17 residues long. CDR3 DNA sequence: TGTGCCAGCAGCTCCCAGGTCGACAGGGGCGGCGCCGATACGCAGTATTTT. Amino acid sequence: CASSSQVDRGGADTQYF.

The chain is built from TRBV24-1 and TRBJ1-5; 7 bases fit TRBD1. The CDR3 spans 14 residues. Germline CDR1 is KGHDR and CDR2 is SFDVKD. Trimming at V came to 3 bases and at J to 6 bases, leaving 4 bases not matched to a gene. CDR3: CATSDNRGRQPQHF. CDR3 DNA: TGTGCCACCAGTGATAACAGGGGCCGTCAGCCCCAGCATTTT.

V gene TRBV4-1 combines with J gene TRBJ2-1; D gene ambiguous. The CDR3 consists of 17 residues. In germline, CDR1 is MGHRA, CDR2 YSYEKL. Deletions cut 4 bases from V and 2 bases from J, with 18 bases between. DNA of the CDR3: TGCGCCAGCAGCCCGCTTGGCGGCCTTTCCCCCTACAATGAGCAGTTCTTC. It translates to CASSPLGGLSPYNEQFF.